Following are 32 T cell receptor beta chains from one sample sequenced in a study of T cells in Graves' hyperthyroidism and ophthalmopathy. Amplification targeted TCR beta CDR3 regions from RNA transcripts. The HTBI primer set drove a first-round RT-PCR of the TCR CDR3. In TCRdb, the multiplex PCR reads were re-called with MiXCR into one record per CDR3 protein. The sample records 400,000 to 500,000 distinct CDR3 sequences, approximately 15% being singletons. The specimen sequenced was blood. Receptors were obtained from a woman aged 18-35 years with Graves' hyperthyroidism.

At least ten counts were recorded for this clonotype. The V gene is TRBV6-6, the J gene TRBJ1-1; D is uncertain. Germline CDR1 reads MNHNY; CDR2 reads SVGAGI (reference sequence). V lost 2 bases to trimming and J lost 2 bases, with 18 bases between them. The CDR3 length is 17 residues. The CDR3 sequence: CASSYTYPTVTNTEAFF. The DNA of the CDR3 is TGTGCCAGCAGTTACACTTACCCTACAGTAACTAACACTGAAGCTTTCTTT.

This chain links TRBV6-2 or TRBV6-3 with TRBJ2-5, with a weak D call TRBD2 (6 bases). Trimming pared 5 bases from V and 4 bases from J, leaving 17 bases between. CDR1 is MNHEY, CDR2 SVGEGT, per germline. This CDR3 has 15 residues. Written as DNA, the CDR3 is TGTGCCAGCAGTAGGGGCAGCTCGGAGGGAGAGACCCAGTACTTC. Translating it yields CASSRGSSEGETQYF.

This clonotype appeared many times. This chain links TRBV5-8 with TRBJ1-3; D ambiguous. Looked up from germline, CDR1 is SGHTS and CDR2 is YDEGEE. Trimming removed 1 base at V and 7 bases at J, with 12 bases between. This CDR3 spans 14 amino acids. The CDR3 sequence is CASSLKPDGNTIYF. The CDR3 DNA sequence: TGTGCCAGCAGCTTGAAACCGGACGGGAACACCATATATTTT.

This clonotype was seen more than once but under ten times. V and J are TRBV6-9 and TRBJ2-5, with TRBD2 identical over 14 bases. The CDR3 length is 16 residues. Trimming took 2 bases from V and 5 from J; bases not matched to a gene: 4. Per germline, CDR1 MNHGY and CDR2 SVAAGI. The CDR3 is CASSYRLAGGRETQYF. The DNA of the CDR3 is TGTGCCAGCAGTTATAGACTAGCGGGAGGGCGTGAGACCCAGTACTTC.

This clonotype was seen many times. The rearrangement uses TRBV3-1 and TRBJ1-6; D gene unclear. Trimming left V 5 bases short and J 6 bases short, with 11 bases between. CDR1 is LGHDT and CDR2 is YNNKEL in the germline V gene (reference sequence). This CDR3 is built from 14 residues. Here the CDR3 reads CASSWKGPNSPLHF. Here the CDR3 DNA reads TGTGCCAGCAGCTGGAAAGGACCTAATTCACCCCTCCACTTT.

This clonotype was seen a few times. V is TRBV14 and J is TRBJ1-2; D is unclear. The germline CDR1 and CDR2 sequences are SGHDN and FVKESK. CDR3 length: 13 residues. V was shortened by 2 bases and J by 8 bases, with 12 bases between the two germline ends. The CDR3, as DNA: TGTGCCAGCAGCCAATTTACAGAAGTAGGCTACACCTTC. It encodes CASSQFTEVGYTF.

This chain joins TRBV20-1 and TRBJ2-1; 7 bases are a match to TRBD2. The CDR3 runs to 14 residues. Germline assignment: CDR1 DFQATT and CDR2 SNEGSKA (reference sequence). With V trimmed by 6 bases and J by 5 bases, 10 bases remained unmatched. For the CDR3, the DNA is TGCAGTGCATACCGGGACTACACAAACAATGAGCAGTTCTTC. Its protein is CSAYRDYTNNEQFF.

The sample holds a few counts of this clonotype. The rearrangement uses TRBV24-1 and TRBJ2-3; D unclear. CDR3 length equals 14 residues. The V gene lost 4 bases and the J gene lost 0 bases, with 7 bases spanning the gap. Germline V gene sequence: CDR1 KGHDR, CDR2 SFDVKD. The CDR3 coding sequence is TGTGCCACCAGTGAAGACGGGAGCACAGATACGCAGTATTTT. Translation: CATSEDGSTDTQYF.

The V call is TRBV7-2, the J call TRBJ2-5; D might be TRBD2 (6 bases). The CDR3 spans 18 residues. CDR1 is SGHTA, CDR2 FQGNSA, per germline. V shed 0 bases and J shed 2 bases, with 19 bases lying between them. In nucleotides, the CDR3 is TGTGCCAGCAGCTTAGCGCGGGGAGGAAACCATCCTCAAGAGACCCAGTACTTC. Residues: CASSLARGGNHPQETQYF.

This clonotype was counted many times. CDR3 sequence reads: CATSRDMNTEAFF. The CDR3 region has the DNA TGTGCCACCAGCAGAGATATGAACACTGAAGCTTTCTTT. The chain combines TRBV15 with TRBJ1-1, with D hard to call. Germline V gene lookup returns CDR1 LNHNV and CDR2 YYDKDF (reference sequence). V was pared by 0 bases and J by 0 bases, with 2 bases between. The CDR3 has 13 amino acids.

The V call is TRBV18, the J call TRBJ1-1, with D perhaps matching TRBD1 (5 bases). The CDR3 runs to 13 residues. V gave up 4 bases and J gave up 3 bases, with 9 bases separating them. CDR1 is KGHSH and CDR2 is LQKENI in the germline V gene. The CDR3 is CASSLKGDTEAFF. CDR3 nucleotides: TGTGCCAGCTCACTCAAAGGGGACACTGAAGCTTTCTTT.

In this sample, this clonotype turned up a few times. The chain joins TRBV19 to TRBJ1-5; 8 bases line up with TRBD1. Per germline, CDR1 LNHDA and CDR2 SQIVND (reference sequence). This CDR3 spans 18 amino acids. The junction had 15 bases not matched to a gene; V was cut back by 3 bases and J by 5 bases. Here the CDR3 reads CASSIPGQGLGVDQPQHF. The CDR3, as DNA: TGTGCCAGTAGTATCCCAGGACAGGGTTTAGGGGTTGATCAGCCCCAGCATTTT.

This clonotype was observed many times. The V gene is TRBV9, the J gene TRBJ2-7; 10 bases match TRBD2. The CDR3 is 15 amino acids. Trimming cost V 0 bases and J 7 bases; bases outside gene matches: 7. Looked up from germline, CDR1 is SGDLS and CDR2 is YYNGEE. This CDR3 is CASSVEAGGTSEQYF. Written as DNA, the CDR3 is TGTGCCAGCAGCGTAGAAGCGGGAGGGACGAGTGAGCAGTACTTC.

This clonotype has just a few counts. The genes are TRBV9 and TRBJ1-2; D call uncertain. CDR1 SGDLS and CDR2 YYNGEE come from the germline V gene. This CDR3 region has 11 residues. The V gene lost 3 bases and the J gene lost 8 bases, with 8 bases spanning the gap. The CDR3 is CASSGLAGYTF. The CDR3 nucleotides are TGTGCCAGCAGCGGACTTGCAGGCTACACCTTC.

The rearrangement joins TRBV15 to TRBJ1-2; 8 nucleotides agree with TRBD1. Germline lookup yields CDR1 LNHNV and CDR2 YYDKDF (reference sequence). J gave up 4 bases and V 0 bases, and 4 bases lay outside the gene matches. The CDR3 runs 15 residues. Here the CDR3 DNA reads TGTGCCACCAGCAGAGATCAGGGGGCGGTCTATGGCTACACCTTC. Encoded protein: CATSRDQGAVYGYTF.

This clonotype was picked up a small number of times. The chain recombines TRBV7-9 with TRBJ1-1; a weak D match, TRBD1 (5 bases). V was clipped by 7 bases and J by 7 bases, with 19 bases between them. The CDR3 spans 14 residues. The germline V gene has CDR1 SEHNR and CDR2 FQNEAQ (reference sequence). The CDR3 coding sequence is TGTGCCAGCACCCCGGGAGGGGTTCAGGTTGAAGCTTTCTTT. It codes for CASTPGGVQVEAFF.

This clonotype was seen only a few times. CDR3 nucleotides: TGCAGCGTCGCCGGACAGGGTTTGAACACTGAAGCTTTCTTT. It specifies CSVAGQGLNTEAFF. The rearrangement uses TRBV29-1 and TRBJ1-1; 8 bases match TRBD1. This CDR3 comprises 14 residues. The germline gives CDR1 SQVTM, CDR2 ANQGSEA. The J segment lost 0 bases and the V segment lost 6 bases, leaving 6 bases of the junction unmatched.

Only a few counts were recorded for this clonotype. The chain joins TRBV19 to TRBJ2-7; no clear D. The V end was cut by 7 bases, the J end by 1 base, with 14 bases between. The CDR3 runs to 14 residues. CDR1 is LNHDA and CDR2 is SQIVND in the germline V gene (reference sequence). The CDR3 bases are TGTGCCAGTAAGCTGACATCCCTGTCCTACGAGCAGTACGTC. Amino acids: CASKLTSLSYEQYV.

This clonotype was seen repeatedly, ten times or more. The CDR3 bases are TGTGCCAGCAGGGATATGAGACAGGGGCGAGAGGCTGAAGCTTTCTTT. Protein: CASRDMRQGREAEAFF. The rearrangement links TRBV9 to TRBJ1-1; 8 bases agree with TRBD1. CDR3 length: 16 residues. In germline, CDR1 is SGDLS, CDR2 YYNGEE. The V segment lost 5 bases and the J segment 6 bases; nucleotides outside the gene matches: 15.

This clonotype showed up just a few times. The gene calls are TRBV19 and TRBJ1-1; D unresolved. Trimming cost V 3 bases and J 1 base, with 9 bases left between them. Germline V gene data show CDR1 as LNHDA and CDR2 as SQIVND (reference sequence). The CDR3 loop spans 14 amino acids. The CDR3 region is CASSIPFGNTEAFF. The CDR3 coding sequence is TGTGCCAGTAGTATTCCCTTCGGGAACACTGAAGCTTTCTTT.

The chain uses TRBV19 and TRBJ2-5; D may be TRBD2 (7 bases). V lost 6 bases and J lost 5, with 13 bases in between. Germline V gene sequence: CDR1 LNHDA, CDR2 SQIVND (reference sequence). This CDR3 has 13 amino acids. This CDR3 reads CASRGGGAETQYF. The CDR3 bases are TGTGCCAGTAGGGGGGGGGGCGCGGAGACCCAGTACTTC.

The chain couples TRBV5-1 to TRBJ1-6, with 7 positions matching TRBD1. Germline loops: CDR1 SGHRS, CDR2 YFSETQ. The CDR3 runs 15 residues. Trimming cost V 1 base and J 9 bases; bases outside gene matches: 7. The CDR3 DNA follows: TGCGCCAGCAGCTTGAATACAGGGGCTGGTTCACCCCTCCACTTT. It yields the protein CASSLNTGAGSPLHF. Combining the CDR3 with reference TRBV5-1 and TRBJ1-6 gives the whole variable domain KAGVTQTPRYLIKTRGQQVTLSCSPISGHRSVSWYQQTPGQGLQFLFEYFSETQRNKGNFPGRFSGRQFSNSRSEMNVSTLELGDSALYLCASSLNTGAGSPLHFGNGTRLTVT.

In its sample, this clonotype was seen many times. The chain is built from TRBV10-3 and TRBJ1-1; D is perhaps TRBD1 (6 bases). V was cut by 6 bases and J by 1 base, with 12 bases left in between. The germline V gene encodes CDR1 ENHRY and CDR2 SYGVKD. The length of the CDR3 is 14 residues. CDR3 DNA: TGTGCCATCAGCGCCGGGACAAAGAACACTGAAGCTTTCTTT. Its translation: CAISAGTKNTEAFF.

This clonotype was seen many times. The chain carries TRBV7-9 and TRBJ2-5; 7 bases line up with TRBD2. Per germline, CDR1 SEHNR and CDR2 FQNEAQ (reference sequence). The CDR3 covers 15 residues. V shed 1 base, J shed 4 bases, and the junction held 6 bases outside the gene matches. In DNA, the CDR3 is TGTGCCAGCAGCTTAGGTCGGGGGGAACGAGAGACCCAGTACTTC. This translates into CASSLGRGERETQYF.

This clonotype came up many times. CDR3 nucleotide sequence: TGTGCCAGCAGCCCGGGACCTTCCAAACGGGATGAGCAGTTCTTC. Residues: CASSPGPSKRDEQFF. This chain joins TRBV7-9 and TRBJ2-1; TRBD1 or TRBD2 may be the D gene (5 bases each). The CDR3 sequence is 15 residues long. Deletions cut 5 bases from V and 8 bases from J, with 19 bases between. Germline CDR1 is SEHNR and CDR2 is FQNEAQ (reference sequence).

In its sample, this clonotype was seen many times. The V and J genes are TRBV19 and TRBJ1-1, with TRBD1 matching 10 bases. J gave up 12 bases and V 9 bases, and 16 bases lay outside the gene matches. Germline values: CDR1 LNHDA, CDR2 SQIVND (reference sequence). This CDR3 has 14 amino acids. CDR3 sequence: CASMTPRQGAKPFF. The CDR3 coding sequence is TGTGCCAGCATGACACCTCGACAGGGGGCAAAACCTTTCTTT.

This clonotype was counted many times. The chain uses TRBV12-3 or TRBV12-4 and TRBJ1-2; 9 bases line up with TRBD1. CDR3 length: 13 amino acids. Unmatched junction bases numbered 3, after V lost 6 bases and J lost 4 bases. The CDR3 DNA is TGTGCCAGCAGGATGGGACAGGGCTATGGCTACACCTTC. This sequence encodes CASRMGQGYGYTF.

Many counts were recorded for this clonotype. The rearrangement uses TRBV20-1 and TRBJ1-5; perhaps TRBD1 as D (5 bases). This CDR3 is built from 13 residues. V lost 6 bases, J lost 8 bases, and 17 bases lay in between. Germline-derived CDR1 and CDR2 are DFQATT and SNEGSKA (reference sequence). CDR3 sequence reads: CSAGAGRWEPQHF. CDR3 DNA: TGCAGTGCAGGCGCAGGGCGCTGGGAGCCCCAGCATTTT.

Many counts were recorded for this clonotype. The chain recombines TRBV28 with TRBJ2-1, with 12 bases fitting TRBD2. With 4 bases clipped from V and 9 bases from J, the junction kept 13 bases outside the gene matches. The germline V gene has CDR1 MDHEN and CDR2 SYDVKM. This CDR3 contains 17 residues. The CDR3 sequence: CASSSPFPSGRASEQFF. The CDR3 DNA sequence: TGTGCCAGCAGTTCCCCTTTCCCTAGCGGGAGGGCCAGTGAGCAGTTCTTC.

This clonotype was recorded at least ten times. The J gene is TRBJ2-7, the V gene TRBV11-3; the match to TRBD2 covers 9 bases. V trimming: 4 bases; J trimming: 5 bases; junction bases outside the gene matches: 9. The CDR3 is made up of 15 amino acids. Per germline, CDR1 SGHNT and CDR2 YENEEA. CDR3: CASSSRLAEADEQYF. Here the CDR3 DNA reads TGTGCCAGCAGCTCTAGACTAGCGGAGGCGGACGAGCAGTACTTC.

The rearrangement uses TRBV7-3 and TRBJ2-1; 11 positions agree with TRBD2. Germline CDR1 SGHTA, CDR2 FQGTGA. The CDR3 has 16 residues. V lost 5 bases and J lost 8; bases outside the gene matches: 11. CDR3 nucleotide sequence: TGTGCCAGCAGCCCCGAACTAGCGGGAGACGTACATGAGCAGTTCTTC. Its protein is CASSPELAGDVHEQFF.

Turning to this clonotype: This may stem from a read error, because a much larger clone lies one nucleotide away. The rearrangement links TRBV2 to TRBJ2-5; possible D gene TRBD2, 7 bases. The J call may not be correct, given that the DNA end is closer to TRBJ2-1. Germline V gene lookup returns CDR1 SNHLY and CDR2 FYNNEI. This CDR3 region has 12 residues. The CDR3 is CARGRGQETQFF. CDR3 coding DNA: TGTGCCAGGGGGAGGGGACAAGAGACCCAGTTCTTC.